The entry below gives a single T cell receptor (beta chain) sequence along with its context. Its antigen is unidentified. This entry comes from a study of naive and memory T cell subsets. Both TRBC1 and TRBC2 were covered by a beta constant-region primer of two equimolar oligonucleotides. Four rounds of PCR amplified the ligated cDNA using nested alpha and beta constant-region primers plus SP2. MiXCR, applied by TCRdb to the UMI-ligation and nested PCR reads, yields one record per CDR3 protein. Of roughly 100,000 distinct CDR3 sequences detected, roughly 15% appear once; the ten largest clones hold approximately 2.8%. Study findings and constraints: There was no ground truth to check naive and memory subset results. Diversity fell and Gini index rose from naive through CM, EM, EMRA. Naive repertoires, especially CD8, held a few larger clonotypes, possibly memory cells re-expressing CD45RA.

CMV status came from CD4+ T cell IFNgamma after overnight CMV lysate stimulation of fresh PBMCs. Four subsets defined by CD45RA and CD27 were sorted after CD3, CD4, CD8 and live/dead staining. The sequenced material came from naive CD8+ T cells from blood. The receptor's source is a human donor in good health.

CDR3 region: CASSQGRPNEKLFF. In DNA form, the CDR3 reads TGTGCCAGCAGCCAAGGCCGGCCTAATGAAAAACTGTTTTTT. V gene TRBV4-2 combines with J gene TRBJ1-4, with unresolved D. CDR3 length: 14 amino acids. Germline V lookup: CDR1 LGHNA, CDR2 YNFKEQ. Trimming took off 1 base at V and 3 bases at J, with 6 bases between the two ends.